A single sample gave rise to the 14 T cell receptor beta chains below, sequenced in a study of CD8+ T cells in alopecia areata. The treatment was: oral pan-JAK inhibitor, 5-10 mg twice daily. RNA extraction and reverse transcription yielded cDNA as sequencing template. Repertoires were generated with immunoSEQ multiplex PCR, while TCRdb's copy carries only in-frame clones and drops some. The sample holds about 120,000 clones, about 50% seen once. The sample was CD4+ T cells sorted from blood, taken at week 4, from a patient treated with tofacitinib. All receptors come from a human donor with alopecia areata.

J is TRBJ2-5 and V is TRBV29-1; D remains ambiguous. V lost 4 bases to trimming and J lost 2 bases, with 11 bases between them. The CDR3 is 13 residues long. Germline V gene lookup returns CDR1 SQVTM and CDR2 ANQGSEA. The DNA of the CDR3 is TGCAGCGTTGCCAAGGGCCGTCAAGAGACCCAGTACTTC. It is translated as CSVAKGRQETQYF.

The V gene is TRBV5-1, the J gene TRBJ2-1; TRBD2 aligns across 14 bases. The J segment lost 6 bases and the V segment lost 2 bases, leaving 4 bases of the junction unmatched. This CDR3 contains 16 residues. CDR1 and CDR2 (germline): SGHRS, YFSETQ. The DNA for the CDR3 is TGCGCCAGCAGCTTACCGGGACTAGCGGGAGTCAATGAGCAGTTCTTC. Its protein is CASSLPGLAGVNEQFF.

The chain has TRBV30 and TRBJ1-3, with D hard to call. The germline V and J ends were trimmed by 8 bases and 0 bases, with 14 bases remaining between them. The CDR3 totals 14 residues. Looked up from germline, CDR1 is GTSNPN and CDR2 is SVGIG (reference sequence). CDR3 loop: CAGEDRSSGNTIYF. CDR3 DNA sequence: TGTGCCGGGGAAGACCGCAGCTCTGGAAACACCATATATTTT. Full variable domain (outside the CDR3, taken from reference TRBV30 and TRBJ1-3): SQTIHQWPATLVQPVGSPLSLECTVEGTSNPNLYWYRQAAGRGLQLLFYSVGIGQISSEVPQNLSASRPQDRQFILSSKKLLLSDSGFYLCAGEDRSSGNTIYFGEGSWLTVV.

CDR3 residues: CASSATGVISYNEQFF. CDR3 DNA: TGTGCCAGCAGTGCTACAGGGGTGATCTCCTACAATGAGCAGTTCTTC. The genes are TRBV2 and TRBJ2-1, with 7 bases aligning to TRBD1. There are 16 residues in the CDR3. Germline V CDR1 and CDR2: SNHLY, FYNNEI. Trimming removed 4 bases from V and 0 bases from J; junction bases left unmatched: 6.

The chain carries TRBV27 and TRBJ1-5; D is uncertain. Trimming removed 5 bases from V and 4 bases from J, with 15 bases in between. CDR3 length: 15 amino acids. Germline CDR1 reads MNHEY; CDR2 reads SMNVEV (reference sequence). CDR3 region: CASSELGSRNQPQHF. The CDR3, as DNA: TGTGCCAGCAGTGAACTCGGGTCGAGAAATCAGCCCCAGCATTTT.

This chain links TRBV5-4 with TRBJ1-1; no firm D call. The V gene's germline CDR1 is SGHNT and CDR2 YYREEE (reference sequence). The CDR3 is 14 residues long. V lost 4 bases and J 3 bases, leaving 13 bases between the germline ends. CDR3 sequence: CASSPGILDTEAFF. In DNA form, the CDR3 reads TGTGCCAGCAGCCCGGGGATCTTGGACACTGAAGCTTTCTTT.

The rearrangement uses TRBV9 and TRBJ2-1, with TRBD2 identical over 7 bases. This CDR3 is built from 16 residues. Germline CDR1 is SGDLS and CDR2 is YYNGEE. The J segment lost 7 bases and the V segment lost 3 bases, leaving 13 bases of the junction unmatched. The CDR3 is CASSARIAGGRNEQFF. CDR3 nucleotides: TGTGCCAGCAGCGCTCGAATAGCGGGCGGACGAAATGAGCAGTTCTTC. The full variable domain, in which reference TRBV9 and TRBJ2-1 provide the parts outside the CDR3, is DSGVTQTPKHLITATGQRVTLRCSPRSGDLSVYWYQQSLDQGLQFLIQYYNGEERAKGNILERFSAQQFPDLHSELNLSSLELGDSALYFCASSARIAGGRNEQFFGPGTRLTVL.

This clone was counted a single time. The CDR3 DNA follows: TGCGCCAGCAGCCAACGATGGACTAGCAGAGACTACGAGCAGTACTTC. It is translated as CASSQRWTSRDYEQYF. The genes are TRBV4-1 and TRBJ2-7, with 8 bases that match TRBD2. CDR1 and CDR2 from the germline V gene are MGHRA and YSYEKL. With 2 bases clipped from V and 3 bases from J, the junction kept 9 bases outside the gene matches. The CDR3 spans 16 residues.

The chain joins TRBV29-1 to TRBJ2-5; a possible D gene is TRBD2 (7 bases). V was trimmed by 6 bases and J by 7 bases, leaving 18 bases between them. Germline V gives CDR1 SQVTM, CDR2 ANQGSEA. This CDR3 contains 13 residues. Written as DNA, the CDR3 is TGCAGCGTGGGAGGGGGAGTGCTTGGGACCCAGTACTTC. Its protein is CSVGGGVLGTQYF.

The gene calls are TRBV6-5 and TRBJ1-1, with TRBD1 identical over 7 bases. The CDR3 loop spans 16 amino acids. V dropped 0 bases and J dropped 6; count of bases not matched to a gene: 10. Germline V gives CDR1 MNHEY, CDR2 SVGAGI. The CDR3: CASSYSLRGRVAEAFF. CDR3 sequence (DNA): TGTGCCAGCAGTTACTCGCTAAGGGGGCGCGTGGCTGAAGCTTTCTTT.

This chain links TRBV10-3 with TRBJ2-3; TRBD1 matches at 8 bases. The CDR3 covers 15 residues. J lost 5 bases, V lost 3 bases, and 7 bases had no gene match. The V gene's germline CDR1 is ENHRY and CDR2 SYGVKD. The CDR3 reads CAISERTGSGDTQYF. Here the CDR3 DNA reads TGTGCCATCAGTGAACGGACAGGGAGTGGAGATACGCAGTATTTT.

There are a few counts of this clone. CDR3 sequence reads: CNGASANEQFF. DNA of the CDR3: TGCAATGGGGCTAGCGCCAATGAGCAGTTCTTC. The V gene is TRBV29-1, the J gene TRBJ2-1; possibly TRBD2 for D (6 bases). The germline V gene has CDR1 SQVTM and CDR2 ANQGSEA. The CDR3 has 11 amino acids.

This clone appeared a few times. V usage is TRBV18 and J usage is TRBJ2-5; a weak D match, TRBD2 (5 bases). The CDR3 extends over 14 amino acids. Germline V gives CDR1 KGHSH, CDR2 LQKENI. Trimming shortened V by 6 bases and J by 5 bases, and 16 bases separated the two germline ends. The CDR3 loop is CASSRGGPGETQYF. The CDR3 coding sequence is TGTGCCAGCTCCCGCGGAGGACCCGGGGAGACCCAGTACTTC.

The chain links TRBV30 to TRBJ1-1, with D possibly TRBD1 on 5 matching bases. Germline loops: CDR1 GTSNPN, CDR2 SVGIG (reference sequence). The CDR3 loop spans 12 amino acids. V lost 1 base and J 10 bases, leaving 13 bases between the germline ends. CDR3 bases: TGTGCCTGGAGTGCCGCAGGGATTCGAGCTTTCTTT. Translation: CAWSAAGIRAFF.